This record concerns one TCR beta chain sequence. Its matching antigen is unknown. This sample is drawn from a study of radiation and T cells in renal cell carcinoma. Study background: Nephrectomy followed 15 Gy stereotactic body radiation by 4 weeks.

Study-wide points: Baseline intratumoral clonotype presence is unknown without pretreatment biopsies.

The table came from immunoSEQ multiplex PCR; TCRdb's copy has only in-frame clones and leaves some out. The repertoire consists of 120,000 or so clones, with 81% occurring once and the leading ten covering 5% to 6.5%. Time point indicated: blood 2 weeks post-SBRT. Indicated treatment: 15 Gy SBRT to primary tumor, nephrectomy 4 weeks later. The receptor was isolated from a man aged 50 to 60 with renal cell carcinoma. Sequenced material: blood, taken from a patient whose treatment included radiotherapy and nephrectomy.

DNA for the CDR3: TGTGCCAGCAGCTTATTCGCAGGTAGGGGGGACACTGAAGCTTTCTTT. This sequence encodes CASSLFAGRGDTEAFF. This sequence joins TRBV7-2 and TRBJ1-1, with TRBD1 as a possible D gene (6 bases). The CDR3 covers 16 residues. Trimming left V 2 bases short and J 3 bases short, with 16 bases between. Germline V CDR1 and CDR2: SGHTA, FQGNSA.